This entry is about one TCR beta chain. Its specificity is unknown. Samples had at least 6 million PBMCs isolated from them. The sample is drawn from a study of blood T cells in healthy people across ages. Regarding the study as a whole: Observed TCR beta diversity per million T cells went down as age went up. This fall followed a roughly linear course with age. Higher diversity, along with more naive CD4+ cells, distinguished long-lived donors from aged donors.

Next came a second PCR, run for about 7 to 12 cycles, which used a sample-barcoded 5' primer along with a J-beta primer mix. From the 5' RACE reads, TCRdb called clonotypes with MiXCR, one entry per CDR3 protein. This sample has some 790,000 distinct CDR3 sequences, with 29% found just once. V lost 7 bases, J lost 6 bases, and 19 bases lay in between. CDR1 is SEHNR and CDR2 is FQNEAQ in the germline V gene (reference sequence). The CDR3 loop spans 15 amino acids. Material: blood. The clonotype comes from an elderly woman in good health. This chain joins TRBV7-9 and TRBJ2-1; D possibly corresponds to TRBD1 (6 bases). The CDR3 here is CASNSHRVTGNEQFF. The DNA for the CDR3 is TGTGCCAGCAACTCGCACAGGGTGACGGGCAATGAGCAGTTCTTC. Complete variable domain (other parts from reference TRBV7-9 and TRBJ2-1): DTGVSQNPRHKITKRGQNVTFRCDPISEHNRLYWYRQTLGQGPEFLTYFQNEAQLEKSRLLSDRFSAERPKGSFSTLEIQRTEQGDSAMYLCASNSHRVTGNEQFFGPGTRLTVL.